This T cell receptor beta chain was obtained from a study of OX40 agonist ivuxolimab in advanced cancers. Study findings and constraints: Several nonresponders also turned out to have low normalized T-cell clonal expansion. CD4+ and CD8+ blood T cells expanded clonally by week 6 at 0.1 to 3.0 mg/kg. Specificity for antigen went undetermined in the expanded peripheral T cells.

Here immunoSEQ multiplex PCR was the method, and the copy in TCRdb shows in-frame clones only, minus some. This table has roughly 19,000 clones, approximately 83% appearing once. The CDR3 consists of 15 residues. Trimming removed 1 base at V and 0 bases at J, with 9 bases between. Germline V CDR1 and CDR2: SGHVS, FNYEAQ. In its sample, this clone was seen once. The antigen is unknown. The sequenced sample was CD4+ or CD8+ T cells sorted from blood, obtained in a trial of the OX40 agonist ivuxolimab. This receptor was taken from an adult with an advanced solid tumor such as melanoma, head and neck, liver or kidney cancer. The V call is TRBV7-6, the J call TRBJ2-5; D call uncertain. CDR3 in amino acids: CASSLGERYQETQYF. The CDR3, as DNA: TGTGCCAGCAGCTTAGGTGAAAGGTACCAAGAGACCCAGTACTTC. Drawing the rest from reference TRBV7-6 and TRBJ2-5, the complete variable domain is GAGVSQSPRYKVTKRGQDVALRCDPISGHVSLYWYRQALGQGPEFLTYFNYEAQQDKSGLPNDRFSAERPEGSISTLTIQRTEQRDSAMYRCASSLGERYQETQYFGPGTRLLVL.